A single sample gave rise to the 18 T cell receptor beta chains below, sequenced in a study of tumor and adjacent non-tumor tissue in lung cancer. A modified ARM-PCR protocol with three rounds of nested PCR amplified TCRbeta. TCRdb independently ran MiXCR on the multiplex PCR reads; one entry per CDR3 protein. The table includes tens of thousands of distinct CDR3 sequences, more than 70% detected once. RNA was extracted from bulk tissue without any cell sorting. The sequencing sample was made of lung tumor tissue. These receptors originate from a man in his sixties with non-small cell lung cancer.

The genes are TRBV20-1 and TRBJ2-2; TRBD1 might be the D (5 bases). The CDR3 sequence is 15 residues long. Germline loops: CDR1 DFQATT, CDR2 SNEGSKA (reference sequence). Between the trimmed V and J ends, which lost 5 bases and 3 bases, there was a span of 16 bases. CDR3 sequence (DNA): TGCAGTGCTCGAATAGTGACAGCAGACACCGGGGAGCTGTTTTTT. It translates to CSARIVTADTGELFF.

This clonotype has just one count. A read error may account for a junction end that differs from germline. V is TRBV5-5 and J is TRBJ2-5; D might be TRBD2 (6 bases). This CDR3 has 14 residues. The germline V gene has CDR1 SGHKS and CDR2 YYEKEE (reference sequence). CDR3 bases: TGTGCCAGCAGCTTGGCGGCTAGCGAGGAGACTCAGTACTTC. Its protein product is CASSLAASEETQYF.

Remarks on this clonotype: With a much larger clone just one base away, this may be a read error. V usage is TRBV10-1 and J usage is TRBJ2-1; the D gene could be TRBD1 or TRBD2 (5 bases each). This CDR3 is built from 14 residues. CDR1 and CDR2 from the germline V gene are WNHNN and SYGVQD (reference sequence). The CDR3 here is CVSSSLGRSNEQFF. DNA for the CDR3: TGCGTCAGCAGTTCCCTGGGACGTTCCAATGAGCAGTTCTTC.

About this clonotype: One junction end disagrees with the germline gene, perhaps due to a read error. The chain is built from TRBV11-3 and TRBJ2-3; D gene uncertain. Germline V gene sequence: CDR1 SGHNT, CDR2 YENEEA. This CDR3 contains 13 residues. The CDR3 DNA is TGCGCCAGCACCTTAGTCCCACAAGATACGCAGTATTTT. Its protein product is CASTLVPQDTQYF.

This clonotype was found a few times. The CDR3 reads CASSLLMGNYGYTF. The CDR3, as DNA: TGTGCCAGCAGTTTATTAATGGGCAACTATGGCTACACCTTC. V is TRBV28 and J is TRBJ1-2; no definite D call. The CDR3 has 14 amino acids. Germline V gene lookup returns CDR1 MDHEN and CDR2 SYDVKM. V was pared by 1 base and J by 2 bases, with 8 bases between.

As regards this clonotype: A much larger clonotype is one base distant, so this may be a read error. This chain connects TRBV12-3 or TRBV12-4 to TRBJ1-5, with 10 nucleotides matching TRBD1. This CDR3 region has 15 residues. CDR3 nucleotides: TGTGCCAGCAGTTTAACGACAGGGGGCTATCAGCCCCAGAATTTT. This codes for CASSLTTGGYQPQNF.

As for this clonotype: A junction end diverges from the germline sequence, so it may reflect a read error. V usage is TRBV7-8 and J usage is TRBJ2-7, with a possible D match to TRBD1 (6 bases). CDR1 SGHVS and CDR2 FQNEAQ come from the germline V gene. The CDR3 runs to 15 residues. CDR3 sequence reads: CARSSLQGPSYEQYF. For the CDR3, the DNA is TGTGCCAGAAGCTCCCTACAGGGACCATCCTACGAGCAGTACTTC. The full variable domain, its missing parts supplied by reference TRBV7-8 and TRBJ2-7, is GAGVSQSPRYKVAKRGQDVALRCDPISGHVSLFWYQQALGQGPEFLTYFQNEAQLDKSGLPSDRFFAERPEGSVSTLKIQRTQQEDSAVYLCARSSLQGPSYEQYFGPGTRLTVT.

With regard to this clonotype: A read error may be the cause here, since a much bigger clone is one base away. This sequence joins TRBV20-1 and TRBJ2-7; possible D gene TRBD2, 7 bases. There are 14 residues in the CDR3. CDR1 is DFQATT and CDR2 is SNEGSKA in the germline V gene (reference sequence). The CDR3 is CSTSRSGGKYEQYF. The DNA for the CDR3 is TGCAGTACTAGCCGTTCGGGGGGCAAGTACGAGCAGTACTTC.

This clonotype has only one observation. This could be a read error, since a much larger clone is one nucleotide away. This chain uses TRBV6-5 with TRBJ2-3, with D perhaps matching TRBD1 (5 bases). Germline-derived CDR1 and CDR2 are MNHEY and SVGAGI. The CDR3 has 12 residues. CDR3 nucleotide sequence: TGTGCCAGCAGTCCCCAAAGGGGTACGCAGTACTTT. Its protein product is CASSPQRGTQYF.

J is TRBJ2-7 and V is TRBV20-1; D uncertain. Trimming stripped 2 bases from V and 3 bases from J, with 17 bases between. This CDR3 has 15 residues. From germline, CDR1 is DFQATT and CDR2 SNEGSKA (reference sequence). The CDR3: CSARSLRAPFYEQYF. The DNA for the CDR3 is TGCAGTGCTAGAAGTCTCAGAGCGCCTTTCTACGAGCAGTACTTC.

Details on this clonotype: Likely a read error: the CDR3 ends without its conserved phenylalanine or tryptophan. The DNA is left out, because the CDR3 cannot be placed on it with certainty; the CDR3 is given as TCRdb lists it. V is TRBV20-1 and J is TRBJ2-7; the table's D call, TRBD1, has no DNA check behind it. With termini counted, the CDR3 has 14 amino acids. The germline V gene has CDR1 DFQATT and CDR2 SNEGSKA (reference sequence). CDR3 sequence reads: CSARTGTFSYEQYL.

Turning to this clonotype: Here the CDR3 omits its conserved ending phenylalanine or tryptophan, so a read error is the likely source. No DNA is shown, since the ends of the CDR3 on it are uncertain; the CDR3 is the one TCRdb lists. The gene calls are TRBV11-1 and TRBJ2-3. With termini counted, the CDR3 has 13 amino acids. CDR1 SGHAT and CDR2 FQDESV come from the germline V gene (reference sequence). The CDR3 loop is CASSSQSSDTLYI.

Notes on this clonotype: One junction end disagrees with the germline gene, perhaps due to a read error. J is TRBJ2-1 and V is TRBV29-1; TRBD2 matches at 11 bases. There are 13 residues in the CDR3. Germline V gene data show CDR1 as SQVTM and CDR2 as ANQGSEA. The CDR3 loop is CSVVLAGVGKQFF. DNA of the CDR3: TGCAGTGTTGTACTAGCGGGAGTGGGTAAGCAGTTCTTC.

Remarks on this clonotype: An end of the junction differs from the germline gene, which may be a read error. The chain is built from TRBV10-3 and TRBJ2-6; TRBD2 aligns across 15 bases. Germline lookup yields CDR1 ENHRY and CDR2 SYGVKD. CDR3 length equals 20 residues. The CDR3 reads CAISEYGTSGRNSGANVLTF. The CDR3 DNA reads TGTGCTATCAGTGAATACGGGACTAGCGGGAGGAACTCTGGGGCCAACGTCCTGACTTTC.

Comments on this clonotype: A much larger clonotype is one base distant, so this may be a read error. The V and J genes are TRBV28 and TRBJ2-5; D call uncertain. CDR1 and CDR2 (germline): MDHEN, SYDVKM. CDR3 length equals 14 residues. With 2 bases removed from V and 1 base from J, the gap between germline ends came to 8 bases. CDR3 protein: CASSLGDFQETQYF. The CDR3 DNA is TGTGCCAGCAGTTTAGGGGATTTCCAAGAGACCCAGTACTTC.

This clonotype was counted ten times or more. The chain is built from TRBV20-1 and TRBJ2-1; D is ambiguous. This CDR3 is 13 amino acids long. V lost 3 bases and J 0 bases, leaving 6 bases between the germline ends. Germline V gene data show CDR1 as DFQATT and CDR2 as SNEGSKA (reference sequence). CDR3 sequence reads: CSARPSSYNEQFF. The CDR3 DNA follows: TGCAGTGCTAGGCCTAGCTCCTACAATGAGCAGTTCTTC.

This clonotype was counted ten times or more. A read error may explain this, as a much larger clone is one base away. The V gene is TRBV6-5, the J gene TRBJ2-5; no clear D gene. This CDR3 is built from 15 residues. The germline gives CDR1 MNHEY, CDR2 SVGAGI. CDR3 loop: CTSSPNPGLRETQYF. CDR3 DNA sequence: TGTACCAGCAGTCCTAACCCGGGCCTCAGGGAGACCCAGTACTTC.

With respect to this clonotype: One junction end disagrees with the germline gene, perhaps due to a read error. The rearrangement uses TRBV20-1 and TRBJ2-3; D is ambiguous. The CDR3 has 13 residues. CDR1 is DFQATT and CDR2 is SNEGSKA in the germline V gene (reference sequence). This CDR3 is CSARSLNTDMQYF. DNA for the CDR3: TGTAGTGCTAGATCACTCAACACAGATATGCAGTATTTT.